Listed here are 18 T cell receptor beta chains from one sample, sequenced in a study of long-term antiretroviral therapy in people with HIV. immunoSEQ v3.0 was run at survey level. Only in-frame clones appear in the TCRdb table, and some are missing; sequencing was by immunoSEQ multiplex PCR. The sample lists about 21,000 clones, about nine tenths occurring once. Here the sequenced sample was unsorted PBMCs, taken 2.1 years after starting antiretroviral therapy. The receptors originated from a young man with HIV.

Here the CDR3 DNA reads TGTGCCAGCAGTTTCACCCCCACCTCCTACGAGCAGTACTTC. Amino acid sequence: CASSFTPTSYEQYF. The V gene is TRBV27, the J gene TRBJ2-7; D is unclear. V was trimmed by 3 bases and J by 0 bases, leaving 9 bases between them. The CDR3 is 14 amino acids. CDR1 is MNHEY, CDR2 SMNVEV, per germline (reference sequence).

The chain has TRBV18 and TRBJ1-5, with D perhaps TRBD1 (6 bases). The CDR3 length is 17 residues. In germline, CDR1 is KGHSH, CDR2 LQKENI. V shed 2 bases and J shed 5 bases, with 19 bases lying between them. The CDR3 coding sequence is TGTGCCAGCTCACCATTTCCTCCAGGGAGGGGGGATCAGCCCCAGCATTTT. It encodes CASSPFPPGRGDQPQHF. Full variable domain (missing parts from reference TRBV18 and TRBJ1-5): NAGVMQNPRHLVRRRGQEARLRCSPMKGHSHVYWYRQLPEEGLKFMVYLQKENIIDESGMPKERFSAEFPKEGPSILRIQQVVRGDSAAYFCASSPFPPGRGDQPQHFGDGTRLSIL.

This clone occurred a few times. This chain connects TRBV19 to TRBJ1-5; D might be TRBD1 (5 bases). Germline V gives CDR1 LNHDA, CDR2 SQIVND (reference sequence). Trimming took 4 bases from V and 6 from J, leaving 16 bases between them. The CDR3 is 15 amino acids. This chain's CDR3 is CASSTQGGWGQPQHF. The CDR3 DNA sequence: TGTGCCAGTAGTACTCAGGGTGGGTGGGGTCAGCCCCAGCATTTT.

In the case of this clone: A junction boundary mismatches the germline segment, possibly from a read error. The chain links TRBV29-1 to TRBJ2-1, with TRBD2 identical over 10 bases. Germline V lookup: CDR1 SQVTM, CDR2 ANQGSEA. This CDR3 is built from 14 residues. The CDR3 here is CSVPPGDSSGRMLF. CDR3 coding DNA: TGCAGCGTTCCCCCCGGGGACTCTAGCGGGAGAATGCTCTTC.

This sequence joins TRBV5-1 and TRBJ1-2; 7 nucleotides align to TRBD1. V shed 0 bases, J shed 2 bases, and the junction held 10 bases outside the gene matches. The CDR3 is 17 residues long. Germline-derived CDR1 and CDR2 are SGHRS and YFSETQ. DNA of the CDR3: TGCGCCAGCAGCTTGGCCCCGACAGGGCCGCTGAACTATGGCTACACCTTC. Amino acids: CASSLAPTGPLNYGYTF.

The chain is built from TRBV6-1 and TRBJ1-5; D not resolved. Germline loops: CDR1 MNHNS, CDR2 SASEGT. The CDR3 length is 13 residues. Trimming took 7 bases from V and 3 from J, leaving 10 bases between them. The DNA of the CDR3 is TGTGCCAGCACAGGCAGTCTCAATCAGCCCCAGCATTTT. It yields the protein CASTGSLNQPQHF.

The chain carries TRBV7-9 and TRBJ1-2, with 8 bases that match TRBD1. Germline assignment: CDR1 SEHNR and CDR2 FQNEAQ (reference sequence). The CDR3 consists of 11 residues. J was trimmed by 6 bases and V by 10 bases; bases with no gene match: 4. CDR3 DNA: TGTGCCATCAGGGACAGGAATGGCTACACCTTC. This encodes CAIRDRNGYTF.

V and J are TRBV14 and TRBJ2-7; TRBD2 matches 8 bases. This CDR3 spans 16 amino acids. V shed 0 bases and J 3 bases; nucleotides not matched to a gene: 7. Germline V gene lookup returns CDR1 SGHDN and CDR2 FVKESK. The CDR3 bases are TGTGCCAGCAGCCAAGAATCGGGAGGGTCATTCTACGAGCAGTACTTC. Translating it yields CASSQESGGSFYEQYF.

The chain employs TRBV7-8 and TRBJ2-6, with 7 bases lining up with TRBD2. From germline, CDR1 is SGHVS and CDR2 FQNEAQ. V lost 3 bases to trimming and J lost 0 bases; unmatched junction nucleotides: 11. This CDR3 is 19 amino acids long. CDR3 sequence reads: CASSLRFSSGRSGANVLTF. CDR3 bases: TGTGCCAGCAGCTTGAGGTTTAGTAGCGGGCGCTCTGGGGCCAACGTCCTGACTTTC.

This clone occurred once. The CDR3 loop reads CASSRTGGKIDTQYF. DNA of the CDR3: TGTGCCAGCAGCCGGACAGGGGGCAAGATAGATACGCAGTATTTT. The rearrangement uses TRBV7-3 and TRBJ2-3, with 11 bases identical to TRBD1. The germline CDR1 and CDR2 sequences are SGHTA and FQGTGA. The CDR3 extends over 15 amino acids. Unmatched junction bases numbered 6, after V lost 5 bases and J lost 5 bases.

The chain uses TRBV4-3 and TRBJ1-1; D not resolved. The ends were cut back, 1 base at V and 1 base at J, with 10 bases in the middle. The V gene's germline CDR1 is LGHNA and CDR2 YSLEER. The CDR3 covers 15 residues. In DNA form, the CDR3 reads TGCGCCAGCAGCCAAGGTGCCGGTAGGAACACTGAAGCTTTCTTT. Its translation is CASSQGAGRNTEAFF.

The J gene is TRBJ1-2, the V gene TRBV19, with D unclear. The germline gives CDR1 LNHDA, CDR2 SQIVND (reference sequence). The CDR3 runs 13 residues. Trimming stripped 10 bases from V and 4 bases from J, with 16 bases between. The CDR3, as DNA: TGTGCCACTCGACCGGCGGGGAGCTATGGCTACACCTTC. This sequence encodes CATRPAGSYGYTF.

V usage is TRBV19 and J usage is TRBJ2-3; D tentatively reads TRBD1 or TRBD2 (5 bases each). Germline CDR1 and CDR2: LNHDA and SQIVND (reference sequence). V lost 3 bases and J 0 bases, leaving 13 bases between the germline ends. The length of the CDR3 is 16 residues. The CDR3 nucleotides read TGTGCCAGTAGTATGTTGGGGACGGCGAGCACAGATACGCAGTATTTT. Encoded protein: CASSMLGTASTDTQYF.

The genes are TRBV29-1 and TRBJ2-1; D might be TRBD2 (5 bases). The CDR3 loop spans 13 amino acids. Germline CDR1 SQVTM, CDR2 ANQGSEA. This chain's CDR3 is CRSGLSSYNEQFF. The CDR3 DNA follows: TGCAGAAGCGGTCTGAGCTCCTACAATGAGCAGTTCTTC.

This clone was recorded a few times. The chain is built from TRBV4-1 and TRBJ1-1; D not certain. Germline-derived CDR1 and CDR2 are MGHRA and YSYEKL. The germline V and J ends were trimmed by 4 bases and 5 bases, with 8 bases remaining between them. This CDR3 is 12 amino acids long. The CDR3 here is CASSPDGTEAFF. For the CDR3, the DNA is TGCGCCAGCAGCCCTGATGGGACTGAAGCTTTCTTT.

The chain recombines TRBV5-1 with TRBJ2-1, with D perhaps being TRBD1 or TRBD2 (5 bases each). Germline lookup yields CDR1 SGHRS and CDR2 YFSETQ. The ends were cut back, 5 bases at V and 3 bases at J, with 12 bases in the middle. The CDR3 has 14 amino acids. CDR3 in amino acids: CASRPGTNYNEQFF. CDR3 nucleotides: TGCGCCAGCAGGCCCGGGACGAACTACAATGAGCAGTTCTTC.

The chain combines TRBV13 with TRBJ2-7; no definite D call. There are 13 residues in the CDR3. V shed 5 bases and J shed 3 bases, with 11 bases lying between them. Germline V CDR1 and CDR2: PRHDT, FYEKMQ (reference sequence). The CDR3 DNA is TGTGCCAGCAGCCCTGACGGTAACTACGAGCAGTACTTC. It codes for CASSPDGNYEQYF. The whole variable domain, filled in from reference TRBV13 and TRBJ2-7, reads AAGVIQSPRHLIKEKRETATLKCYPIPRHDTVYWYQQGPGQDPQFLISFYEKMQSDKGSIPDRFSAQQFSDYHSELNMSSLELGDSALYFCASSPDGNYEQYFGPGTRLTVT.

The chain couples TRBV5-1 to TRBJ1-1, with D tentatively TRBD1 (6 bases). Germline assignment: CDR1 SGHRS and CDR2 YFSETQ. V was clipped by 8 bases and J by 4 bases, with 18 bases between them. The CDR3 totals 14 residues. CDR3 sequence (DNA): TGCGCCAGTAATCCGGGGGGGGGCGTCACTGAAGCTTTCTTT. Translating gives CASNPGGGVTEAFF.